The clone carrying this TCR beta chain turned up a few times. Its target is not known. The sample is drawn from a study of beta chain features in type 1 diabetes. Looking at the study overall: Sorted cell examination encompassed around 100,000,000 cells across all samples.

Germline CDR1 is SNHLY and CDR2 is FYNNEI. Trimming took 6 bases from V and 5 from J, leaving 10 bases between them. CDR3 length: 12 amino acids. Study-wide results and limits: Type 1 diabetes patients had fewer VDJ junction insertions and more deletions. Type 1 diabetes patients had moderately but significantly shorter TCRB CDR3s in all four CD4+ subsets.

Sequencing targeted expressed TCRB transcripts, as all isolated RNA had been reverse transcribed. Profiled with immunoSEQ multiplex PCR; TCRdb holds only in-frame clones, not every one. The sample has over 200,000 clones, approximately 10% seen once; the top ten hold around 0.018%. The chain recombines TRBV2 with TRBJ2-5, with D unclear. This clonotype was obtained from a man in his thirties or forties with type 1 diabetes. Sequencing was performed on naive CD4+ T cells from blood. The chain's CDR3 is CASSAMWETQYF. Written as DNA, the CDR3 is TGTGCCAGCAGCGCTATGTGGGAGACCCAGTACTTC.